The sequence of this T cell receptor (beta chain) was determined in a study of long-term antiretroviral therapy in people with HIV. Whole-study results and caveats: ART adherence, viral resistance and therapy changes went undocumented. Clones showing expansion before ART dominated the repertoire at all time points. Post-ART diversity increased but stayed below transplant donor controls. Spans of CDR3 length were tighter for HIV repertoires than for controls.

At survey level, the immunoSEQ assay was run in its v3.0 version. Profiling relied on immunoSEQ multiplex PCR, and the TCRdb table lists in-frame clones only, not all of them. This sample has roughly 40,000 clones, with 85% to 90% found just once. Points on this clone: The antigen is not known.

The CDR3 is 14 amino acids. The germline V and J ends were trimmed by 0 bases and 8 bases, with 14 bases remaining between them. Germline V gene sequence: CDR1 SGDLS, CDR2 YYNGEE. The clonotype comes from a woman aged 50 to 60 with HIV. The chain carries TRBV9 and TRBJ1-2; tentative D call: TRBD1 (5 bases). The sequences come from unsorted PBMCs, collected 3.1 years after starting antiretroviral therapy. The CDR3 DNA reads as TGTGCCAGCAGCGTAGGCCCTGACAGTTGGGGCTACACCTTC. This sequence encodes CASSVGPDSWGYTF.